What follows describes a single T cell receptor (beta chain). The target antigen is unknown. Study-wide findings and caveats: Tumor-infiltrating Treg TCR alpha and beta sequences overlapped most with tumor naive CD4+ T cells, then blood naive. Tumor memory CD4+ T cell TCR gene usage clustered with blood and lymph node memory CD4+ cells and lymph node naive CD4+ cells.

The V and J ends lost 4 bases and 8 bases respectively, with 18 bases between them. There are 15 residues in the CDR3. Germline lookup yields CDR1 MGHRA and CDR2 YSYEKL. A single record per CDR3 protein comes from TCRdb applying MiXCR to the 5' RACE reads. The table includes 8,900 or so distinct CDR3 sequences, 55% to 80% detected once. Source material: tumor-infiltrating naive CD4+ T cells sorted from the breast tumor. Sample subset: naive CD4+ T cells, CD4+CD45RA+CD25-. This chain links TRBV4-1 with TRBJ2-1; a possible D gene is TRBD1 (5 bases). The receptor was derived from a female donor with breast cancer. The CDR3 coding sequence is TGCGCCAGCAGCCTTACGACTGGAAGGGGCGATGAGCAGTTCTTC. Its protein product is CASSLTTGRGDEQFF.